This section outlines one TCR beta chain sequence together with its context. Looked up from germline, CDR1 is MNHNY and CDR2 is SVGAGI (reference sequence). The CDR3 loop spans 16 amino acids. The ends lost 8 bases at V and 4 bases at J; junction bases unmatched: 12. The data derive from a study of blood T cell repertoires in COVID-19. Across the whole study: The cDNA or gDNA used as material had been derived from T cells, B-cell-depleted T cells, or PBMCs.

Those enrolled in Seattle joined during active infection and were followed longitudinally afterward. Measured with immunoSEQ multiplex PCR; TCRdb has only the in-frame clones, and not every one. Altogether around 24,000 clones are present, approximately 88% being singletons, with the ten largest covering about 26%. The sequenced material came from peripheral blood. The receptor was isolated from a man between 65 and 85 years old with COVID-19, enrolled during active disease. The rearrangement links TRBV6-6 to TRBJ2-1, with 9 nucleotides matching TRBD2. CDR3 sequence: CASGASGATSYNEQFF. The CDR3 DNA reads TGTGCCAGCGGGGCTAGCGGGGCTACCTCATACAATGAGCAGTTCTTC.